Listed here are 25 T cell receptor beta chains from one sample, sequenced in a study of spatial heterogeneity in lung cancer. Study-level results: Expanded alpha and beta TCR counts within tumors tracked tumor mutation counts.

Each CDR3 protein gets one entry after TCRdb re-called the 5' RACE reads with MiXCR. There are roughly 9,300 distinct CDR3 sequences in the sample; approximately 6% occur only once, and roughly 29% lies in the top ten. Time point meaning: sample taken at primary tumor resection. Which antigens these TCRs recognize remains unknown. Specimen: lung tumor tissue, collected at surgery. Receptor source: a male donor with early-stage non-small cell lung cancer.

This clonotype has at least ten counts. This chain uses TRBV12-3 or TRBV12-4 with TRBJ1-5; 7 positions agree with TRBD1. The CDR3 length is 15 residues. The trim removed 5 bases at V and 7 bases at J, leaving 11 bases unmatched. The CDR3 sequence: CASSPSETGRQPQHF. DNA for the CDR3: TGTGCCAGCAGTCCAAGCGAGACAGGGAGACAGCCCCAGCATTTT.

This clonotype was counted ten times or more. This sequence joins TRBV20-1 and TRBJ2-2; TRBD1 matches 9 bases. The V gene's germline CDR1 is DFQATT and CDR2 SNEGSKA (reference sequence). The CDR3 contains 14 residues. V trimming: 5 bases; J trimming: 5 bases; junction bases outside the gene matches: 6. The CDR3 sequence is CSAPDRGLTGELFF. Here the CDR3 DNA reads TGCAGTGCTCCGGACAGGGGTCTTACCGGGGAGCTGTTTTTT.

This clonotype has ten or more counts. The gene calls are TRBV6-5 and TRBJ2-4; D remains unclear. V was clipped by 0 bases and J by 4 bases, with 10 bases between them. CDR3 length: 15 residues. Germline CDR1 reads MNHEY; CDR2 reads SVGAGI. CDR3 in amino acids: CASSYSSSFKNIQYF. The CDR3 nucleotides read TGTGCCAGCAGTTACTCATCCTCGTTTAAAAACATTCAGTACTTC.

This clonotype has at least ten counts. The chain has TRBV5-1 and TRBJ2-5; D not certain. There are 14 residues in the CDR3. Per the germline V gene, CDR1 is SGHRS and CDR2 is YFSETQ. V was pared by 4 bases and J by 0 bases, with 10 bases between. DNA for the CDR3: TGCGCCAGCAGCCCCCAGATGTACCAAGAGACCCAGTACTTC. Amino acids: CASSPQMYQETQYF.

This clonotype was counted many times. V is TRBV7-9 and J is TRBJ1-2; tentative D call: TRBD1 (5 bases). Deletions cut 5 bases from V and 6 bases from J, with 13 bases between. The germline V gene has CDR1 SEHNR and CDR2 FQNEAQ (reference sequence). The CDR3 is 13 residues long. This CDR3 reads CASSPPGSHGYTF. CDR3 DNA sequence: TGTGCCAGCAGCCCTCCAGGGAGCCATGGCTACACCTTC.

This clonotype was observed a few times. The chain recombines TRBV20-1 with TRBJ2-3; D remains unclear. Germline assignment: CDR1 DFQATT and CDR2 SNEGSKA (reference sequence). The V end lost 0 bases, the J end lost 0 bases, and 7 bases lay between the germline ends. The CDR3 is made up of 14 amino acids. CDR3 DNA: TGCAGTGCTAGAGATCCGACTAGCACAGATACGCAGTATTTT. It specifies CSARDPTSTDTQYF.

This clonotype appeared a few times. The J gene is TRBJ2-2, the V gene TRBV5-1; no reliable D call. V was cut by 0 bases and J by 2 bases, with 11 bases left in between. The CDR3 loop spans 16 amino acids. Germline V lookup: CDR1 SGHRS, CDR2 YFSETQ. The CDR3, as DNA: TGCGCCAGCAGCTTGGGTCCCAGGACCAACACCGGGGAGCTGTTTTTT. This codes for CASSLGPRTNTGELFF.

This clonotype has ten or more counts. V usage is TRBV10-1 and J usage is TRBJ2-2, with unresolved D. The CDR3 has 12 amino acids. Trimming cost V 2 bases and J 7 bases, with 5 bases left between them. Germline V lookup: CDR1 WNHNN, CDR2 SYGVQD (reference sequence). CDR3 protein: CASSEGGGELFF. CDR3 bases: TGCGCCAGCAGTGAGGGTGGCGGGGAGCTGTTTTTT.

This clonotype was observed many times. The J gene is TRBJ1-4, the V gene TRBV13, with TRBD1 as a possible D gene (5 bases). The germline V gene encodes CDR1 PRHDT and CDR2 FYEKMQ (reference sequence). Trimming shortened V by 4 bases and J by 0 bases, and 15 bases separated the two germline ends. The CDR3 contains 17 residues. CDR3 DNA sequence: TGTGCCAGCAGCTCTGCCCGGGGGGTTGCAACTAATGAAAAACTGTTTTTT. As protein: CASSSARGVATNEKLFF.

CDR3 DNA: TGTGCCACCAGCAGAGAGGGTAATCAGCCCCAGCATTTT. It specifies CATSREGNQPQHF. The rearrangement joins TRBV15 to TRBJ1-5; no clear D. Germline V CDR1 and CDR2: LNHNV, YYDKDF (reference sequence). Trimming pared 0 bases from V and 4 bases from J, leaving 4 bases between. CDR3 length: 13 amino acids.

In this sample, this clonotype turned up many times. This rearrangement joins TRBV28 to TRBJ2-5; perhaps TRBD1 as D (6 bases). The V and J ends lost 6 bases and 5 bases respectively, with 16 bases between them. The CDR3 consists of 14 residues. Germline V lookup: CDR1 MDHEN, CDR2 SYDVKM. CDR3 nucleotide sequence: TGTGCCAGCAGGCAACAGGGCCCGGGGGAGACCCAGTACTTC. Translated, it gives CASRQQGPGETQYF.

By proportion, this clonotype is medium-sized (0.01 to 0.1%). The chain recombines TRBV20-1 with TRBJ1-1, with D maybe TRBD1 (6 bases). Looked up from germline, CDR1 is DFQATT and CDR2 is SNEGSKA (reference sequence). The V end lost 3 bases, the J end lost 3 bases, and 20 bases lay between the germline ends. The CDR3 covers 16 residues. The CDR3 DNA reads TGCAGTGCTAGTCGGAGGGGGGGGAGTAGGTACACTGAAGCTTTCTTT. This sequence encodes CSASRRGGSRYTEAFF.

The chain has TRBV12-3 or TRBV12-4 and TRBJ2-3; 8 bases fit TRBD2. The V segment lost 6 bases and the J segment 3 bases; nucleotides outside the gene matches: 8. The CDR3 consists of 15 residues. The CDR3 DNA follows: TGTGCCAGCAGCCTAGCGGGTGGGAAGACAGATACGCAGTATTTT. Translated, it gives CASSLAGGKTDTQYF.

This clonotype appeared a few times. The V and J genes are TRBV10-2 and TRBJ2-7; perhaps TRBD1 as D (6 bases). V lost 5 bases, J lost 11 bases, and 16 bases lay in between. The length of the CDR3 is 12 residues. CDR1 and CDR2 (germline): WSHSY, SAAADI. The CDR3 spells CASSFGQLGEYF. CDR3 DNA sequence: TGCGCCAGCAGTTTCGGACAGCTCGGGGAGTACTTC.

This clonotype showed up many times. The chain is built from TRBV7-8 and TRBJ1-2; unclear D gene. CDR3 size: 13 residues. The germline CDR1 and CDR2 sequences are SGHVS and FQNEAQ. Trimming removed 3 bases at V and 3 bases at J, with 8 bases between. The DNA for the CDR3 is TGTGCCAGCAGCTTGGGTCAGGACTATGGCTACACCTTC. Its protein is CASSLGQDYGYTF. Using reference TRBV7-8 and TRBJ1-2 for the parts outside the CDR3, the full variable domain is GAGVSQSPRYKVAKRGQDVALRCDPISGHVSLFWYQQALGQGPEFLTYFQNEAQLDKSGLPSDRFFAERPEGSVSTLKIQRTQQEDSAVYLCASSLGQDYGYTFGSGTRLTVV.

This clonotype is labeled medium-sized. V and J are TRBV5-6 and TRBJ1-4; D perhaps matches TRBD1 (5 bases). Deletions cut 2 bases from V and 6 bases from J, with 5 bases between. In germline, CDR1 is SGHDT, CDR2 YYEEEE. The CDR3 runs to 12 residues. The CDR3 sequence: CASSLQDEKLFF. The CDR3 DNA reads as TGTGCCAGCAGCTTACAGGATGAAAAACTGTTTTTT.

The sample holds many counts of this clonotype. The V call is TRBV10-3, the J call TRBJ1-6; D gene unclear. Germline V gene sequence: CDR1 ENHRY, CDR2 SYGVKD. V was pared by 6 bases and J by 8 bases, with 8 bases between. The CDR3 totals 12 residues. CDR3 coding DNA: TGTGCCATCAGATCGAGGGATTCACCCCTCCACTTT. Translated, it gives CAIRSRDSPLHF.

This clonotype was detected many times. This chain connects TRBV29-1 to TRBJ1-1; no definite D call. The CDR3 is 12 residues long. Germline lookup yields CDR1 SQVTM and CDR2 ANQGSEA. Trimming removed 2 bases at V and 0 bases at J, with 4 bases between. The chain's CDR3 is CSVELLNTEAFF. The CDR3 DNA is TGCAGCGTTGAACTTCTGAACACTGAAGCTTTCTTT.

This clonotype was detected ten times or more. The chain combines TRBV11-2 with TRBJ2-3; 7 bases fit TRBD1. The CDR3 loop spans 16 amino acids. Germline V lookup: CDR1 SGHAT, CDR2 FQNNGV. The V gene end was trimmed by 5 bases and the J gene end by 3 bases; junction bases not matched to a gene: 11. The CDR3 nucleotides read TGTGCCAGCAGCCCGCGACAGGGTCTGAGGACAGATACGCAGTATTTT. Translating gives CASSPRQGLRTDTQYF.

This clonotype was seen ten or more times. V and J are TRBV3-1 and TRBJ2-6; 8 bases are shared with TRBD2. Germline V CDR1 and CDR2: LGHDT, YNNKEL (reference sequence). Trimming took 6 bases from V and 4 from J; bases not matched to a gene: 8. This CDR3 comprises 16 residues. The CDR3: CASRQAGGRGANVLTF. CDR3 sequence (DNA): TGTGCCAGCAGACAGGCGGGGGGACGGGGGGCCAACGTCCTGACTTTC.

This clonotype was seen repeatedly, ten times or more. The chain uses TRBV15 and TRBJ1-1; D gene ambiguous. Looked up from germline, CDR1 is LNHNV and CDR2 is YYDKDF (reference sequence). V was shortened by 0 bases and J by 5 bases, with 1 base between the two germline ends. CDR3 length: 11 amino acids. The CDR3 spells CATSRDTEAFF. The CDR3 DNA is TGTGCCACCAGCAGAGATACTGAAGCTTTCTTT. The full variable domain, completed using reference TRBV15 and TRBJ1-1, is DAMVIQNPRYQVTQFGKPVTLSCSQTLNHNVMYWYQQKSSQAPKLLFHYYDKDFNNEADTPDNFQSRRPNTSFCFLDIRSPGLGDTAMYLCATSRDTEAFFGQGTRLTVV.

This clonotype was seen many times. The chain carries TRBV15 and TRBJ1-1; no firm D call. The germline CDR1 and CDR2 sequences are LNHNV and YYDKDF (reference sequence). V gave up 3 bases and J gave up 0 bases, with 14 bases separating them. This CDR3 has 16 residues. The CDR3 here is CATSSDLQGMNTEAFF. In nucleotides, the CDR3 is TGTGCCACCAGCAGCGACCTTCAAGGAATGAACACTGAAGCTTTCTTT. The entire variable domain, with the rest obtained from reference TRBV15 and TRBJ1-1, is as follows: DAMVIQNPRYQVTQFGKPVTLSCSQTLNHNVMYWYQQKSSQAPKLLFHYYDKDFNNEADTPDNFQSRRPNTSFCFLDIRSPGLGDTAMYLCATSSDLQGMNTEAFFGQGTRLTVV.

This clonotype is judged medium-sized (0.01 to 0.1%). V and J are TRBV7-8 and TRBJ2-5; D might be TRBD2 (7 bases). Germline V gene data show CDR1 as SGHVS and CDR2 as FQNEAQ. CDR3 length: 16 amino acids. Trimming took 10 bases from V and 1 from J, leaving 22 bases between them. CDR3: CATQWGGRGVQETQYF. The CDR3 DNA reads TGTGCCACCCAATGGGGGGGGCGCGGGGTCCAAGAGACCCAGTACTTC.

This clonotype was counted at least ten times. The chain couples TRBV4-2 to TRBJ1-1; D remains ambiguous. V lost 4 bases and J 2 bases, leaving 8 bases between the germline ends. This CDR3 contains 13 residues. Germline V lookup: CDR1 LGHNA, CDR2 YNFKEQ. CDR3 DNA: TGTGCCAGCAGCCCGTTCGCAAACACTGAAGCTTTCTTT. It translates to CASSPFANTEAFF.

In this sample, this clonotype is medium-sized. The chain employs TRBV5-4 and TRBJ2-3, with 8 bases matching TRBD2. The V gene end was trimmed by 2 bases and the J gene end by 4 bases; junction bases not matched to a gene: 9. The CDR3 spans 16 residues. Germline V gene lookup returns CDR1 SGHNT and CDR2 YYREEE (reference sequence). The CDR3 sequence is CASSLLEKRGSDTQYF. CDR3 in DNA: TGTGCCAGCAGCTTATTGGAAAAGCGGGGGTCAGATACGCAGTATTTT.